The clone carrying this T cell receptor beta chain was seen repeatedly, ten times or more. The V and J ends lost 0 bases and 1 base respectively, with 9 bases between them. CDR3 length: 15 amino acids. CDR1 LGHDT and CDR2 YNNKEL come from the germline V gene (reference sequence). Researchers took RNA transcripts and amplified the TCR beta CDR3 regions from them. HTBI primers were employed in a first-round RT-PCR of the TCR CDR3. TCRdb reanalysed the multiplex PCR reads using MiXCR and keeps one entry per CDR3 protein. This table has 340,000 or so distinct CDR3 sequences, roughly a fifth appearing once. The data were taken from a study of T cells in Graves' hyperthyroidism and ophthalmopathy.

Sequenced material: blood. The clonotype was recovered from a woman between 50 and 59 years old with Graves' hyperthyroidism. The V and J genes are TRBV3-1 and TRBJ2-5; a possible D gene is TRBD1 (5 bases). CDR3 sequence (DNA): TGTGCCAGCAGCCAAGATTTGCAGGGCCAAGAGACCCAGTACTTC. It yields the protein CASSQDLQGQETQYF.